This T cell receptor beta chain stems from a study of blood T cell repertoires in COVID-19. The overall study: Specimens from acute and convalescent COVID-19 originated in the United States, Italy and Spain. From T cells, B-cell-depleted T cells, or PBMCs came the material, which was cDNA or gDNA.

This clone came up a few times. V was trimmed by 0 bases and J by 1 base, leaving 12 bases between them. CDR1 and CDR2 from the germline V gene are SGHAT and FQDESV (reference sequence). CDR3 size: 16 residues. Per the original data handling: Estimation of nucleated cell counts was performed using reference gene primer amplification. Only in-frame clones appear in the TCRdb table, and some are missing; sequencing was by immunoSEQ multiplex PCR. The DNA was the basis for D and trimming; V, J and clone size are from that table. Here the sample spans about 190,000 clones, approximately 85% being singletons.

Material: peripheral blood. The chain employs TRBV11-1 and TRBJ1-1; D is uncertain. The TCR originated in a woman between 65 and 79 years old with active or convalescent COVID-19. The CDR3 reads CASSLAPGGPNTEAFF. DNA of the CDR3: TGTGCCAGCAGCTTAGCGCCGGGAGGCCCGAACACTGAAGCTTTCTTT. Full variable domain (remainder filled in from reference TRBV11-1 and TRBJ1-1): EAEVAQSPRYKITEKSQAVAFWCDPISGHATLYWYRQILGQGPELLVQFQDESVVDDSQLPKDRFSAERLKGVDSTLKIQPAELGDSAMYLCASSLAPGGPNTEAFFGQGTRLTVV.